One and the same sample provided the 21 T cell receptor beta chains below, sequenced in a study of blood T cell repertoires in COVID-19. The table came from immunoSEQ multiplex PCR; TCRdb's copy has only in-frame clones and leaves some out. The sample holds 110,000 to 150,000 clones, 81% seen once. The sample was peripheral blood. These receptors all come from a human donor in a cohort sampled during active COVID-19.

The chain has TRBV5-4 and TRBJ1-2; D ambiguous. CDR3 length: 15 amino acids. The germline V gene has CDR1 SGHNT and CDR2 YYREEE (reference sequence). Trimming took 1 base from V and 5 from J, leaving 15 bases between them. The CDR3 coding sequence is TGTGCCAGCAGCTTGTACCAGGCCTCTTATTATGGCTACACCTTC. It encodes CASSLYQASYYGYTF.

This chain uses TRBV18 with TRBJ1-1, with no clear D. V dropped 5 bases and J dropped 2 bases, with 9 bases sitting between them. This CDR3 region has 13 residues. The V gene's germline CDR1 is KGHSH and CDR2 LQKENI. The CDR3 DNA reads TGTGCCAGCTCAGACTCCCTAAACACTGAAGCTTTCTTT. Translation: CASSDSLNTEAFF.

V gene TRBV4-3 combines with J gene TRBJ1-6; 7 bases agree with TRBD1. The junction had 6 bases not matched to a gene; V was cut back by 3 bases and J by 4 bases. This CDR3 has 16 residues. Germline lookup yields CDR1 LGHNA and CDR2 YSLEER. CDR3 coding DNA: TGCGCCAGCAGCCAGAAACTGGGACAGTATAATTCACCCCTCCACTTT. It encodes CASSQKLGQYNSPLHF.

The CDR3 loop reads CAISSGYEQYF. CDR3 sequence (DNA): TGTGCCATCAGCTCAGGGTACGAGCAGTACTTC. The genes are TRBV10-3 and TRBJ2-7, with D possibly being TRBD1 (5 bases). Germline CDR1 reads ENHRY; CDR2 reads SYGVKD. V lost 6 bases, J lost 4 bases, and 7 bases lay in between. CDR3 size: 11 residues.

This clone showed up just a few times. J is TRBJ1-2 and V is TRBV28, with 11 positions matching TRBD1. The CDR3 has 14 amino acids. From germline, CDR1 is MDHEN and CDR2 SYDVKM. The V gene end was trimmed by 5 bases and the J gene end by 4 bases; junction bases not matched to a gene: 3. The CDR3 sequence is CASSIGTGGYGYTF. DNA for the CDR3: TGTGCCAGCAGTATCGGGACAGGGGGCTATGGCTACACCTTC.

This chain connects TRBV27 to TRBJ2-5; TRBD2 matches at 10 bases. CDR3 length: 16 residues. Losses at the gene ends were 5 bases for V and 5 bases for J; bases not matched to a gene: 11. The germline CDR1 and CDR2 sequences are MNHEY and SMNVEV (reference sequence). The CDR3 protein is CASSTGTSVFGETQYF. In DNA, the CDR3 is TGTGCCAGCAGTACCGGGACTAGCGTCTTTGGTGAGACCCAGTACTTC.

V usage is TRBV11-2 and J usage is TRBJ2-1; no firm D call. The CDR3 covers 16 residues. V lost 1 base, J lost 9 bases, and 19 bases lay in between. Germline V gene sequence: CDR1 SGHAT, CDR2 FQNNGV. The CDR3 loop reads CASSLVGSIRQAEQFF. The CDR3 DNA is TGTGCCAGCAGCTTAGTAGGATCAATCCGGCAGGCTGAGCAGTTCTTC. The full variable domain, completed using reference TRBV11-2 and TRBJ2-1, is EAGVAQSPRYKIIEKRQSVAFWCNPISGHATLYWYQQILGQGPKLLIQFQNNGVVDDSQLPKDRFSAERLKGVDSTLKIQPAKLEDSAVYLCASSLVGSIRQAEQFFGPGTRLTVL.

Only a few counts were recorded for this clone. The chain has TRBV5-4 and TRBJ2-5, with TRBD2 matching 7 bases. Trimming cost V 3 bases and J 4 bases; bases outside gene matches: 0. From germline, CDR1 is SGHNT and CDR2 YYREEE (reference sequence). The CDR3 is made up of 12 amino acids. DNA for the CDR3: TGTGCCAGCAGCTCGGGGGGAGAGACCCAGTACTTC. Translation gives CASSSGGETQYF.

This clone came up a few times. Other nucleotide sequences from this sample produce the same CDR3. V usage is TRBV7-3 and J usage is TRBJ2-7, with TRBD2 identical over 9 bases. The CDR3 is made up of 13 amino acids. From germline, CDR1 is SGHTA and CDR2 FQGTGA. V shed 5 bases and J 3 bases; nucleotides not matched to a gene: 2. CDR3: CASSLTSGYEQYF. DNA of the CDR3: TGTGCCAGCAGCCTGACTAGCGGCTACGAGCAGTACTTC.

CDR3 in amino acids: CASSQNRDYNEQFF. The CDR3 DNA is TGTGCCAGCAGTCAGAACCGGGACTATAATGAGCAGTTCTTC. The genes are TRBV27 and TRBJ2-1; the match to TRBD2 covers 7 bases. The CDR3 contains 14 residues. J lost 7 bases, V lost 5 bases, and 8 bases had no gene match. The germline CDR1 and CDR2 sequences are MNHEY and SMNVEV (reference sequence).

The CDR3 DNA is TGTGCCAGCAGCCCGGGAATCTCCTACGAGCAGTACTTC. Protein sequence: CASSPGISYEQYF. The genes are TRBV7-9 and TRBJ2-7, with a weak D call TRBD2 (5 bases). CDR1 is SEHNR, CDR2 FQNEAQ, per germline (reference sequence). The CDR3 has 13 amino acids. V lost 5 bases, J lost 0 bases, and 8 bases lay in between.

The gene calls are TRBV18 and TRBJ2-5; 7 bases fit TRBD2. The CDR3 length is 14 residues. Germline assignment: CDR1 KGHSH and CDR2 LQKENI. Trimming at V came to 2 bases and at J to 4 bases, leaving 4 bases not matched to a gene. CDR3 sequence: CASSPGGGGETQYF. The CDR3 DNA reads as TGTGCCAGCTCACCAGGCGGGGGAGGAGAGACCCAGTACTTC.

The CDR3, as DNA: TGCAGCGTTGTTTGGCGGGAGCCCTCTGGGGCCAACGTCCTGACTTTC. Translating gives CSVVWREPSGANVLTF. The V call is TRBV29-1, the J call TRBJ2-6, with TRBD2 identical over 7 bases. From germline, CDR1 is SQVTM and CDR2 ANQGSEA. This CDR3 has 16 residues. The V gene end was trimmed by 4 bases and the J gene end by 0 bases; junction bases not matched to a gene: 6.

The chain combines TRBV9 with TRBJ2-2; TRBD1 agrees at 7 bases. The J segment lost 2 bases and the V segment lost 4 bases, leaving 8 bases of the junction unmatched. The CDR3 covers 16 residues. The germline V gene encodes CDR1 SGDLS and CDR2 YYNGEE. The chain's CDR3 is CASSPRQGLNTGELFF. CDR3 nucleotides: TGTGCCAGCAGCCCCCGACAGGGATTAAACACCGGGGAGCTGTTTTTT. Based on the CDR3 plus reference TRBV9 and TRBJ2-2, the full variable domain is DSGVTQTPKHLITATGQRVTLRCSPRSGDLSVYWYQQSLDQGLQFLIQYYNGEERAKGNILERFSAQQFPDLHSELNLSSLELGDSALYFCASSPRQGLNTGELFFGEGSRLTVL.

In this sample, this clone turned up a few times. This chain joins TRBV19 and TRBJ2-7; 8 nucleotides align to TRBD1. CDR1 and CDR2 from the germline V gene are LNHDA and SQIVND (reference sequence). The length of the CDR3 is 13 residues. Trimming took 5 bases from V and 3 from J; bases not matched to a gene: 3. The CDR3 protein is CASSQDRDYEQYF. The CDR3 nucleotides are TGTGCCAGTAGTCAGGACAGGGACTACGAGCAGTACTTC.

This clone is medium-sized within its sample. The chain joins TRBV7-2 to TRBJ2-7; TRBD2 might be the D (5 bases). V was cut by 5 bases and J by 1 base, with 12 bases left in between. The CDR3 sequence is 14 residues long. Per germline, CDR1 SGHTA and CDR2 FQGNSA. CDR3 DNA sequence: TGTGCCAGCAGCCCCGCTAGCCGGTCCTACGAGCAGTACTTC. It is translated as CASSPASRSYEQYF.

The chain employs TRBV5-4 and TRBJ2-7; TRBD2 might be the D (5 bases). V was trimmed by 3 bases and J by 7 bases, leaving 17 bases between them. The CDR3 sequence is 14 residues long. The germline CDR1 and CDR2 sequences are SGHNT and YYREEE (reference sequence). The CDR3 is CASSYVFATTEQYF. CDR3 bases: TGTGCCAGCAGCTATGTTTTTGCGACTACTGAGCAGTACTTC.

This clone turned up a few times. V and J are TRBV7-9 and TRBJ1-1, with a possible D match to TRBD1 (5 bases). CDR3 size: 16 residues. With 0 bases removed from V and 2 bases from J, the gap between germline ends came to 13 bases. The V gene's germline CDR1 is SEHNR and CDR2 FQNEAQ (reference sequence). The CDR3 DNA follows: TGTGCCAGCAGCTTAGCGTCCGTCAGGGCCAACACTGAAGCTTTCTTT. Translating it yields CASSLASVRANTEAFF.

This clone occurred many times. V usage is TRBV6-5 and J usage is TRBJ2-7, with D hard to call. V was shortened by 6 bases and J by 6 bases, with 18 bases between the two germline ends. CDR1 is MNHEY and CDR2 is SVGAGI in the germline V gene. This CDR3 spans 14 amino acids. CDR3 nucleotides: TGTGCCAGCAGACCCGCGACGGCTACGGGCGAGCAGTACTTC. Protein: CASRPATATGEQYF.

This clone was recorded only once. This chain uses TRBV6-1 with TRBJ2-7; 12 nucleotides agree with TRBD1. Germline V gene lookup returns CDR1 MNHNS and CDR2 SASEGT. The CDR3 has 18 residues. V shed 0 bases and J 3 bases; nucleotides not matched to a gene: 9. The CDR3 nucleotides read TGTGCCAGCAGTGAAGCGAGGCGGGGGACAGGGGGCTTCTACGAGCAGTACTTC. It translates to CASSEARRGTGGFYEQYF.

The V call is TRBV18, the J call TRBJ1-3; TRBD1 agrees at 10 bases. Trimming removed 3 bases from V and 0 bases from J; junction bases left unmatched: 5. The CDR3 covers 17 residues. Germline V gene lookup returns CDR1 KGHSH and CDR2 LQKENI. The CDR3 is CASSPGGQGLSGNTIYF. CDR3 DNA: TGTGCCAGCTCACCCGGGGGACAGGGGCTCTCTGGAAACACCATATATTTT.